These T cell receptor beta chains were read from a single sample in a study of blood T cell repertoires in COVID-19. The protocol was immunoSEQ multiplex PCR, while the TCRdb copy is restricted to in-frame clones and leaves out a portion. This table has 200,000 to 250,000 clones, about 87% appearing once. Specimen: PBMCs or T cells enriched from blood (not recorded which). The receptors shown here come from a woman aged 50 to 60 who had recovered from COVID-19. Each CDR3 is given with its conserved first and last residue. A D gene is named only where the DNA matches it firmly. The size entry is marked missing in some rows and otherwise reads once, few, many or a size class.

abundance,d_gene,j_gene,v_gene,CDR3aa,CDR3nt
NA,TRBD2,TRBJ2-5,TRBV27,CASSPLSGSQVETQYF,TGTGCCAGCAGTCCCCTTAGCGGGAGCCAAGTGGAGACCCAGTACTTC
NA,NA,TRBJ2-1,TRBV3-1/TRBV3-2,CASSNLGGEQFF,TGTGCCAGCAGCAACTTAGGAGGCGAGCAGTTCTTC
NA,NA,TRBJ1-6,TRBV30,CAWSVGGGDSPLHF,TGTGCCTGGAGTGTGGGGGGAGGCGATTCACCCCTCCACTTT
once,NA,TRBJ1-2,TRBV9,CASSVGTPGVTTNYGYTF,TGTGCCAGCAGCGTAGGAACCCCTGGGGTGACTACTAACTATGGCTACACCTTC
NA,NA,TRBJ2-5,TRBV7-6,CASSIAVGRGSETQYF,TGTGCCAGCAGCATAGCGGTGGGCAGGGGCTCGGAGACCCAGTACTTC
NA,NA,TRBJ2-7,TRBV10-3,CAISADSYEQYF,TGTGCCATCAGTGCAGACTCCTACGAGCAGTACTTC
few,NA,TRBJ2-7,TRBV27,CASSPRSGGSTYEQYF,TGTGCCAGCAGTCCCCGGAGCGGAGGTAGCACCTACGAGCAGTACTTC
NA,TRBD1,TRBJ1-4,TRBV6-1,CASSEIVAGGREKLFF,TGTGCCAGCAGTGAGATTGTGGCAGGGGGCAGGGAAAAACTGTTTTTT
NA,NA,TRBJ2-1,TRBV4-1,CASRQPGLASSYNEQFF,TGCGCCAGCAGACAACCGGGACTCGCGAGCTCCTACAATGAGCAGTTCTTC
few,NA,TRBJ1-6,TRBV5-5,CASSLGLIDLSPLHF,TGTGCCAGCAGCTTGGGACTGATTGATCTGTCACCCCTCCACTTT
NA,TRBD1,TRBJ1-2,TRBV28,CASSLYRGSGYTF,TGTGCCAGCAGTTTATACAGGGGCAGCGGCTACACCTTC
NA,NA,TRBJ1-6,TRBV27,CASSPLGTSYNSPLHF,TGTGCCAGCAGCCCCCTAGGTACCTCCTATAATTCACCCCTCCACTTT
NA,TRBD1,TRBJ1-6,TRBV28,CASSYLTGTGNNSPLHF,TGTGCCAGCAGCTACTTGACCGGGACAGGGAATAATTCACCCCTCCACTTT
NA,NA,TRBJ1-6,TRBV2,CASRGDTDSPLHF,TGTGCCAGCAGGGGGGACACGGATTCACCCCTCCACTTT
NA,TRBD2,TRBJ2-2,TRBV5-1,CASSSLAGGHGELFF,TGCGCCAGCAGCAGCTTAGCGGGAGGCCACGGGGAGCTGTTTTTT
NA,NA,TRBJ1-2,TRBV5-4,CASSFRGIYGYTF,TGTGCCAGCAGCTTTCGAGGGATCTATGGCTACACCTTC
NA,NA,TRBJ2-5,TRBV4-2,CASSQDGPREETQYF,TGTGCCAGCAGCCAAGATGGGCCCCGGGAGGAGACCCAGTACTTC
NA,NA,TRBJ1-4,TRBV3-1/TRBV3-2,CASSQVPSRGEKLFF,TGTGCCAGCAGCCAAGTTCCGTCCAGGGGTGAAAAACTGTTTTTT
once,NA,TRBJ1-2,TRBV4-2,CASSQDRQGLNYGYTF,TGTGCCAGCAGCCAAGATCGGCAGGGCCTTAACTATGGCTACACCTTC
NA,NA,TRBJ1-5,TRBV3-1/TRBV3-2,CASSQGLQPQHF,TGTGCCAGCAGCCAAGGTCTTCAGCCCCAGCATTTT
few,NA,TRBJ2-2,TRBV7-2,CASSPSRVTGELFF,TGTGCCAGCAGCCCCTCCAGGGTTACCGGGGAGCTGTTTTTT
NA,TRBD2,TRBJ2-7,TRBV30,CAWSGIAGEEQYF,TGTGCCTGGAGTGGGATAGCGGGAGAAGAGCAGTACTTC
NA,NA,TRBJ1-2,TRBV7-3,CASSPGTGHGYTF,TGTGCCAGCAGCCCTGGTACAGGGCACGGCTACACCTTC
NA,TRBD1,TRBJ1-1,TRBV14,CASSPQLSGGTEAFF,TGTGCCAGCAGCCCTCAATTATCAGGGGGGACTGAAGCTTTCTTT
once,TRBD2,TRBJ2-1,TRBV27,CASTHGTSGTNEQFF,TGTGCCAGCACTCACGGGACTAGCGGAACTAATGAGCAGTTCTTC
NA,NA,TRBJ2-1,TRBV3-1/TRBV3-2,CASSQGASSHEQFF,TGTGCCAGCAGCCAAGGGGCTAGCTCACATGAGCAGTTCTTC
NA,TRBD1,TRBJ2-3,TRBV28,CASSLSITGGATQYF,TGTGCCAGCAGTTTATCGATAACAGGGGGTGCTACGCAGTATTTT
NA,NA,TRBJ2-7,TRBV19,CASSSGSSPTYEQYF,TGTGCCAGTAGTTCAGGATCCTCGCCGACCTACGAGCAGTACTTC
once,TRBD1,TRBJ1-2,TRBV2,CASSVPQDRASYTF,TGTGCCAGCAGTGTACCCCAGGACAGGGCGAGCTACACCTTC
few,NA,TRBJ1-3,TRBV21-1,CASSTITGTGLRSGNTIYF,TGTGCCAGCAGCACGATTACCGGGACAGGATTAAGATCTGGAAACACCATATATTTT
NA,NA,TRBJ2-2,TRBV6-2/TRBV6-3,CASSNLGLVTGELFF,TGTGCCAGCAGTAACTTGGGGCTGGTTACCGGGGAGCTGTTTTTT
NA,NA,TRBJ2-1,TRBV29-1,CSSIRGLINEQFF,TGCAGCTCCATCCGAGGACTTATAAATGAGCAGTTCTTC
NA,NA,TRBJ2-1,TRBV9,CASSALELLAEYNEQFF,TGTGCCAGCAGCGCCCTTGAATTGCTAGCTGAGTACAATGAGCAGTTCTTC
NA,TRBD1,TRBJ1-6,TRBV3-1/TRBV3-2,CASSQGGQGGWSPLHF,TGTGCCAGCAGCCAAGGAGGACAGGGGGGATGGTCACCCCTCCACTTT
NA,TRBD2,TRBJ2-1,TRBV6-6,CASSYLREGRNEQFF,TGTGCCAGCAGTTACCTGCGGGAGGGCCGGAATGAGCAGTTCTTC
NA,TRBD1,TRBJ1-2,TRBV9,CASSVVGTGNYGYTF,TGTGCCAGCAGCGTAGTGGGGACAGGGAACTATGGCTACACCTTC
few,TRBD1,TRBJ2-5,TRBV5-6,CASSSINRGVKTQYF,TGTGCCAGCAGCTCAATAAACAGGGGGGTAAAGACCCAGTACTTC
NA,TRBD2,TRBJ2-7,TRBV9,CASSPVLAGGPYEQYF,TGTGCCAGCAGCCCGGTTCTAGCGGGAGGGCCCTACGAGCAGTACTTC
NA,TRBD2,TRBJ2-5,TRBV5-4,CASSVPGLATETQYF,TGTGCCAGCAGCGTACCGGGACTAGCGACGGAGACCCAGTACTTC
NA,TRBD2,TRBJ2-1,TRBV6-1,CASSESLAGNNEQFF,TGTGCCAGCAGTGAAAGTCTAGCGGGAAACAATGAGCAGTTCTTC